Shown below are 21 T cell receptor beta chains from a single sample sequenced in a study of blood T cell repertoires in COVID-19 (dated by TCRdb to the early 2020s). The receptor library was made with the immunoSEQ multiplex PCR assay. What TCRdb holds here is the immuneACCESS table cut down to in-frame rearrangements. Part of the clones is not present; checked against another copy, under half of the missing clones reflect an unresolved V gene, and the others are unexplained. Across this sample there are 350,000 to 450,000 clones, with 70% to 90% seen only once. The ten largest clones capture roughly 1.4% of the sample. Sequenced: PBMCs or T cells enriched from blood (not recorded which). The origin of the receptors is a woman aged 18-35 years who had been exposed to COVID-19.

V is TRBV2 and J is TRBJ2-1; 12 bases fit TRBD1. This CDR3 is 14 amino acids long. Germline CDR1 is SNHLY and CDR2 is FYNNEI. With 5 bases clipped from V and 7 bases from J, the junction kept 3 bases outside the gene matches. The CDR3 DNA sequence: TGTGCCAGCAGTTGGGACAGGGGGCGGAATGAGCAGTTCTTC. It yields the protein CASSWDRGRNEQFF. The full variable domain, its missing parts supplied by reference TRBV2 and TRBJ2-1, is EPEVTQTPSHQVTQMGQEVILRCVPISNHLYFYWYRQILGQKVEFLVSFYNNEISEKSEIFDDQFSVERPDGSNFTLKIRSTKLEDSAMYFCASSWDRGRNEQFFGPGTRLTVL.

The V and J genes are TRBV28 and TRBJ1-4; 10 positions match TRBD1. V was clipped by 5 bases and J by 10 bases; unmatched bases: 10. This CDR3 region has 15 residues. The V gene's germline CDR1 is MDHEN and CDR2 SYDVKM. The CDR3 loop is CASSPGRDRGRKLFF. The CDR3 DNA reads as TGTGCCAGCAGTCCGGGCCGGGACAGGGGTCGAAAACTGTTTTTT.

The gene calls are TRBV24-1 and TRBJ1-6, with 9 bases aligning to TRBD1. Germline lookup yields CDR1 KGHDR and CDR2 SFDVKD. Trimming cost V 0 bases and J 0 bases; bases outside gene matches: 11. The CDR3 has 21 residues. The CDR3 region has the DNA TGTGCCACCAGTGATTTGGGGGGACAGGGCCTTTGTAGCTCCTATAATTCACCCCTCCACTTT. Protein sequence: CATSDLGGQGLCSSYNSPLHF.

The V and J genes are TRBV18 and TRBJ1-3; 8 bases match TRBD1. The germline CDR1 and CDR2 sequences are KGHSH and LQKENI. Germline trimming cut 2 bases from V and 2 bases from J; bases unmatched to any gene: 5. This CDR3 spans 16 amino acids. The CDR3 coding sequence is TGTGCCAGCTCACCAACGACAGGGGTGGCTGGAAACACCATATATTTT. Translated: CASSPTTGVAGNTIYF. The full variable domain, rest sourced from reference TRBV18 and TRBJ1-3, is NAGVMQNPRHLVRRRGQEARLRCSPMKGHSHVYWYRQLPEEGLKFMVYLQKENIIDESGMPKERFSAEFPKEGPSILRIQQVVRGDSAAYFCASSPTTGVAGNTIYFGEGSWLTVV.

This rearrangement joins TRBV5-4 to TRBJ2-7; no clear D. The V end was cut by 0 bases, the J end by 6 bases, with 7 bases between. CDR1 SGHNT and CDR2 YYREEE come from the germline V gene (reference sequence). The CDR3 extends over 12 amino acids. The CDR3 nucleotides are TGTGCCAGCAGCTTGGGGAGTGGCGAGCAGTACTTC. Its translation: CASSLGSGEQYF.

This rearrangement joins TRBV6-5 to TRBJ2-7; D is unresolved. There are 14 residues in the CDR3. Germline assignment: CDR1 MNHEY and CDR2 SVGAGI. The V gene lost 3 bases and the J gene lost 1 base, with 10 bases spanning the gap. The CDR3 DNA follows: TGTGCCAGCAGTTATAACCCCCAGTCCTACGAGCAGTACTTC. It translates to CASSYNPQSYEQYF.

This rearrangement joins TRBV6-6 to TRBJ2-2; D may match TRBD1 or TRBD2 (5 bases each). This CDR3 contains 16 residues. CDR1 is MNHNY and CDR2 is SVGAGI in the germline V gene (reference sequence). Deletions cut 5 bases from V and 6 bases from J, with 19 bases between. The CDR3 reads CASSRGSLTLAGELFF. CDR3 nucleotides: TGTGCCAGCAGTCGGGGCAGCCTGACACTCGCCGGGGAGCTGTTTTTT.

V usage is TRBV5-4 and J usage is TRBJ2-5; D is ambiguous. The CDR3 length is 13 residues. Trimming left V 4 bases short and J 5 bases short, with 12 bases between. CDR1 and CDR2 (germline): SGHNT, YYREEE (reference sequence). The CDR3 bases are TGTGCCAGCAGCCCCCAAAGCCGGGAGACCCAGTACTTC. This encodes CASSPQSRETQYF.

This chain uses TRBV6-2 or TRBV6-3 with TRBJ2-7; the match to TRBD1 covers 9 bases. Per the germline V gene, CDR1 is MNHEY and CDR2 is SVGEGT. J gave up 5 bases and V 0 bases, and 2 bases lay outside the gene matches. The CDR3 totals 14 residues. The CDR3 sequence is CASSYSGTGNEQYF. CDR3 bases: TGTGCCAGCAGTTACTCAGGGACAGGGAACGAGCAGTACTTC.

V usage is TRBV9 and J usage is TRBJ1-1, with D maybe TRBD1 (5 bases). Trimming took off 3 bases at V and 2 bases at J, with 17 bases between the two ends. The germline CDR1 and CDR2 sequences are SGDLS and YYNGEE. The CDR3 extends over 16 amino acids. CDR3 bases: TGTGCCAGCAGCGCCCGGCCGACAGTTGGAAACACTGAAGCTTTCTTT. Its protein is CASSARPTVGNTEAFF.

The V gene is TRBV7-3, the J gene TRBJ2-5; D is undetermined. The CDR3 loop spans 16 amino acids. Trimming pared 1 base from V and 5 bases from J, leaving 17 bases between. Germline assignment: CDR1 SGHTA and CDR2 FQGTGA. For the CDR3, the DNA is TGTGCCAGCAGCTTAAATCCGACCAGGCCTGGGGAGACCCAGTACTTC. As protein: CASSLNPTRPGETQYF. Full variable domain (remainder filled in from reference TRBV7-3 and TRBJ2-5): GAGVSQTPSNKVTEKGKYVELRCDPISGHTALYWYRQSLGQGPEFLIYFQGTGAADDSGLPNDRFFAVRPEGSVSTLKIQRTERGDSAVYLCASSLNPTRPGETQYFGPGTRLLVL.

The J gene is TRBJ2-3, the V gene TRBV27; maybe TRBD1 (6 bases). V dropped 4 bases and J dropped 6 bases, with 11 bases sitting between them. There are 13 residues in the CDR3. CDR1 is MNHEY and CDR2 is SMNVEV in the germline V gene (reference sequence). CDR3 nucleotides: TGTGCCAGCAGTTCAGGGGATTGGGATACGCAGTATTTT. Its protein product is CASSSGDWDTQYF.

This clone was observed a few times. The rearrangement uses TRBV3-1 (or the pseudogene TRBV3-2) and TRBJ2-4; D gene unclear. CDR1 is LGHDT, CDR2 YNNKEL, per germline (reference sequence). V was trimmed by 1 base and J by 2 bases, leaving 6 bases between them. The CDR3 is made up of 14 amino acids. DNA for the CDR3: TGTGCCAGCAGCCAAGTACGGTCCAAAAACATTCAGTACTTC. Its protein is CASSQVRSKNIQYF.

This chain uses TRBV18 with TRBJ2-7; D call uncertain. The CDR3 has 14 amino acids. CDR1 is KGHSH and CDR2 is LQKENI in the germline V gene. V was trimmed by 1 base and J by 0 bases, leaving 7 bases between them. The CDR3 region has the DNA TGTGCCAGCTCACCACATGTCCACTCCTACGAGCAGTACTTC. It translates to CASSPHVHSYEQYF.

The chain links TRBV6-2 or TRBV6-3 to TRBJ1-6; 9 nucleotides align to TRBD1. The germline gives CDR1 MNHEY, CDR2 SVGEGT. Germline trimming cut 7 bases from V and 8 bases from J; bases unmatched to any gene: 9. The CDR3 contains 15 residues. CDR3: CASTPWGQGDSPLHF. The CDR3 coding sequence is TGTGCCAGCACCCCGTGGGGACAGGGTGATTCACCCCTCCACTTT.

The chain links TRBV28 to TRBJ2-3; TRBD2 is a possible D gene (6 bases). This CDR3 comprises 13 residues. Germline-derived CDR1 and CDR2 are MDHEN and SYDVKM. V lost 7 bases and J lost 0, with 8 bases in between. The DNA of the CDR3 is TGTGCCAGCACGGGGGATAGCACAGATACGCAGTATTTT. Residues: CASTGDSTDTQYF.

The chain is built from TRBV18 and TRBJ2-6; TRBD1 aligns across 11 bases. The germline gives CDR1 KGHSH, CDR2 LQKENI. This CDR3 has 21 residues. The J segment lost 3 bases and the V segment lost 4 bases, leaving 17 bases of the junction unmatched. The CDR3 region has the DNA TGTGCCAGCTCACGACGGACAAGACCCGGGACAGGGGGAGTTGGGGCCAACGTCCTGACTTTC. It codes for CASSRRTRPGTGGVGANVLTF.

The rearrangement joins TRBV19 to TRBJ2-1, with TRBD2 matching 7 bases. Germline-derived CDR1 and CDR2 are LNHDA and SQIVND (reference sequence). J lost 15 bases, V lost 4 bases, and 12 bases had no gene match. The CDR3 sequence is 13 residues long. Here the CDR3 reads CASSTGREVRWFF. CDR3 nucleotide sequence: TGTGCCAGTAGTACCGGTCGGGAGGTCCGTTGGTTCTTC.

V usage is TRBV3-1 (or the pseudogene TRBV3-2) and J usage is TRBJ2-1; weak D call: TRBD1 (6 bases). The CDR3 length is 13 residues. The V end lost 6 bases, the J end lost 0 bases, and 6 bases lay between the germline ends. The germline gives CDR1 LGHDT, CDR2 YNNKEL (reference sequence). CDR3 region: CASRTGSYNEQFF. The CDR3 coding sequence is TGTGCCAGCAGGACAGGCTCCTACAATGAGCAGTTCTTC.

This sequence joins TRBV5-6 and TRBJ2-3; 12 bases map to TRBD2. V lost 0 bases to trimming and J lost 2 bases; unmatched junction nucleotides: 1. Germline loops: CDR1 SGHDT, CDR2 YYEEEE. The CDR3 sequence is 16 residues long. The CDR3: CASSLASGGDTDTQYF. The DNA of the CDR3 is TGTGCCAGCAGCTTGGCTAGCGGGGGGGACACAGATACGCAGTATTTT. The full variable domain, its missing parts supplied by reference TRBV5-6 and TRBJ2-3, is DAGVTQSPTHLIKTRGQQVTLRCSPKSGHDTVSWYQQALGQGPQFIFQYYEEEERQRGNFPDRFSGHQFPNYSSELNVNALLLGDSALYLCASSLASGGDTDTQYFGPGTRLTVL.

A single count supports this clone. V is TRBV6-5 and J is TRBJ2-5, with D possibly TRBD1 on 6 matching bases. The CDR3 length is 15 residues. V lost 6 bases and J 5 bases, leaving 19 bases between the germline ends. The germline V gene has CDR1 MNHEY and CDR2 SVGAGI. This chain's CDR3 is CASRPFPTGGETQYF. As DNA, the CDR3 is TGTGCCAGCAGACCATTCCCGACAGGTGGCGAGACCCAGTACTTC.